Listed below are T cell receptor beta chains from one sample, sequenced in a study of blood T cell repertoires in COVID-19. Data came from immunoSEQ multiplex PCR; TCRdb stores just in-frame clones and leaves some out. This sample has about 220,000 clones, with about 86% found just once. The specimen sequenced was peripheral blood. The receptors were gathered from a woman in her 30s who had recovered from COVID-19. Both conserved end residues are part of each CDR3. D genes are given only for firm matches. Size is omitted from some rows. Given values are once, few, many or a class for expanded clones.

D,V,J,size,DNA,CDR3
NA,TRBV4-3,TRBJ1-2,NA,TGCGCCAGCAGCCAAGTCCAGGACAGCCCATATGGCTACACCTTC,CASSQVQDSPYGYTF
TRBD1,TRBV2,TRBJ2-7,NA,TGTGCCAGCCAAAGACAGGGGGCGAGTTACGAGCAGTACTTC,CASQRQGASYEQYF
NA,TRBV2,TRBJ2-2,NA,TGTGCCAGCAGGAAACAGGGACCTAACACCGGGGAGCTGTTTTTT,CASRKQGPNTGELFF
TRBD1,TRBV6-1,TRBJ1-2,NA,TGTGCCAGCAGTGATTATGGACAGGGGGCGACGTACACCTTC,CASSDYGQGATYTF
TRBD1,TRBV29-1,TRBJ1-1,NA,TGCAGCGTCGACACTCCGGGACAGGGTGAAAAGAGAGGCACTGAAGCTTTCTTT,CSVDTPGQGEKRGTEAFF
NA,TRBV6-2/TRBV6-3,TRBJ2-2,NA,TGTGCCAGCAGTTATTCAGGGGCAATCGGTACCGGGGAGCTGTTTTTT,CASSYSGAIGTGELFF
NA,TRBV5-1,TRBJ2-6,NA,TGCGCCAGCAGCTTGGTACGGAGTAACTCTGGGGCCAACGTCCTGACTTTC,CASSLVRSNSGANVLTF
TRBD2,TRBV19,TRBJ2-2,NA,TGTGCCAGTAGCCGGGGGGGACGGAGGAACACCGGGGAGCTGTTTTTT,CASSRGGRRNTGELFF
TRBD2,TRBV18,TRBJ2-3,NA,TGTGCCAGCTCACTAGCGGGGGGCACAGATACGCAGTATTTT,CASSLAGGTDTQYF
NA,TRBV5-1,TRBJ1-1,NA,TGCGCCAGCAGCTTCATCCCAGGGGCAAACACTGAAGCTTTCTTT,CASSFIPGANTEAFF
NA,TRBV7-3,TRBJ2-7,once,TGTGCCAGCAGCCGGGACGGGAGCTCCTACGAGCAGTACTTC,CASSRDGSSYEQYF
TRBD1,TRBV9,TRBJ1-4,NA,TGTGCCAGCAGCGTAGTTGAGAGGAGGACAGGGGAAAGCGAAAAACTGTTTTTT,CASSVVERRTGESEKLFF
NA,TRBV6-4,TRBJ1-4,NA,TGTGCCAGCAGTGTCACCCCAGGGGACGAAAAACTGTTTTTT,CASSVTPGDEKLFF
NA,TRBV3-1/TRBV3-2,TRBJ2-1,NA,TGTGCCAGCAGCCACTCCACCACAGGTTACAATGAGCAGTTCTTC,CASSHSTTGYNEQFF
NA,TRBV21-1,TRBJ2-2,NA,TGTGCCGACGAGGGGGGGACCGGGGAGCTGTTTTTT,CADEGGTGELFF
NA,TRBV7-8,TRBJ1-2,once,TGTGCCAGCAGCTTAGCATTACAGGGTACCGATGGCTACACCTTC,CASSLALQGTDGYTF
TRBD1,TRBV4-3,TRBJ1-2,NA,TGCGCCAGCAGCCAAGATCCGACAGGGAACTATGGCTACACCTTC,CASSQDPTGNYGYTF
NA,TRBV5-4,TRBJ2-5,NA,TGTGCCAGCAGCTTAGACAGCTTTGGGGCCCAAGAGACCCAGTACTTC,CASSLDSFGAQETQYF
NA,TRBV21-1,TRBJ2-3,NA,TGTGCCAGCATCGCGGGTTCGACAAGGCCAGATACGCAGTATTTT,CASIAGSTRPDTQYF
TRBD1,TRBV28,TRBJ2-7,NA,TGTGCCACCAGAGGCCGGGACAGGGTGTACGAGCAGTACTTC,CATRGRDRVYEQYF
TRBD1,TRBV18,TRBJ1-4,NA,TGTGCCAGCTCAGCTACAGGGGGCGCGAATGAAAAACTGTTTTTT,CASSATGGANEKLFF
NA,TRBV29-1,TRBJ1-1,NA,TGCAGCGTTGCCTGGACAGAAGGCACTGAAGCTTTCTTT,CSVAWTEGTEAFF
NA,TRBV7-9,TRBJ2-7,NA,TGTGCCAGCAGCCCTCGGGAGCTCTCCTACGAGCAGTACTTC,CASSPRELSYEQYF
NA,TRBV10-3,TRBJ1-2,NA,TGTGCCATCAGTGAGTCCGGCGGGGGGAAAGTATATGGCTACACCTTC,CAISESGGGKVYGYTF
NA,TRBV9,TRBJ2-7,NA,TGTGCCAGCAGCGTAGACGGCGGGGTAAGGTACGAGCAGTACTTC,CASSVDGGVRYEQYF
NA,TRBV5-1,TRBJ2-7,few,TGCGCCAGCAGCTTGGGGTCAGGGGATGTCTACGAGCAGTACTTC,CASSLGSGDVYEQYF
NA,TRBV15,TRBJ1-2,NA,TGTGCCACCAGCAGAGAGGGGGGAAACTATGGCTACACCTTC,CATSREGGNYGYTF
TRBD2,TRBV19,TRBJ2-3,once,TGTGCCAGTAGTATTAGGTCGCGGCCTCCAGCGGGAGGAAACACAGATACGCAGTATTTT,CASSIRSRPPAGGNTDTQYF
NA,TRBV19,TRBJ2-1,NA,TGTGCCAGTAGTATCTTGGGGACCCTGACAGGATACAATGAGCAGTTCTTC,CASSILGTLTGYNEQFF
NA,TRBV18,TRBJ1-1,NA,TGTGCCAGCTCACCTCTCCACGGGAACACTGAAGCTTTCTTT,CASSPLHGNTEAFF
NA,TRBV7-9,TRBJ1-2,NA,TGTGCCAGCAGCCCGGGGTTGGGGTACTATGGCTACACCTTC,CASSPGLGYYGYTF
NA,TRBV5-6,TRBJ1-2,NA,TGTGCCAGCAGCATTGGGCGACAGATCTTCTATGGCTACACCTTC,CASSIGRQIFYGYTF
TRBD1,TRBV9,TRBJ1-2,NA,TGTGCCAGCAGCGAGAACAGGGGAGAATATAACTATGGCTACACCTTC,CASSENRGEYNYGYTF
NA,TRBV19,TRBJ2-1,NA,TGTGCCAGTAGATCGGGACTTTCCTCCTACAATGAGCAGTTCTTC,CASRSGLSSYNEQFF
TRBD1,TRBV2,TRBJ2-1,once,TGTGCCAGCAGACCCCCGGGACAGGGTACAGAGCAGTTCTTC,CASRPPGQGTEQFF
NA,TRBV7-2,TRBJ1-2,once,TGTGCCAGCAGCATTCAGGGTTATGGCTACACCTTC,CASSIQGYGYTF
TRBD2,TRBV19,TRBJ2-2,NA,TGTGCCAGTCGGACTAGCGGGGGGCAAACCGGGGAGCTGTTTTTT,CASRTSGGQTGELFF
NA,TRBV7-2,TRBJ2-2,NA,TGTGCCAGCAGCGTCAGGGTGCCCGTTCCCACCGGGGAGCTGTTTTTT,CASSVRVPVPTGELFF
NA,TRBV27,TRBJ2-2,NA,TGTGCCAGCAGTTTCCTTCCACCCCGACAGGAGAACACCGGGGAGCTGTTTTTT,CASSFLPPRQENTGELFF
NA,TRBV21-1,TRBJ1-1,NA,TGTGCCAACAGCAAAGTGTCGGATGAGACAGGGGGGGTGAACACTGAAGCTTTCTTT,CANSKVSDETGGVNTEAFF
NA,TRBV7-9,TRBJ2-2,NA,TGTGCCAGCAGCAGTGGGACACTACCGGACGGGGAGCTGTTTTTT,CASSSGTLPDGELFF
TRBD1,TRBV6-5,TRBJ1-1,NA,TGTGCCAGCAGTCACGGGACAGGAGCTTTCTTT,CASSHGTGAFF
TRBD2,TRBV4-1,TRBJ2-1,once,TGCGCCAGCAGCCAAGAAATTCTAGCGGGGGGCCACAATGAGCAGTTCTTC,CASSQEILAGGHNEQFF
NA,TRBV19,TRBJ1-2,NA,TGTGCCAGTAGCCAAATCACAGTAACTGCTAACTATGGCTACACCTTC,CASSQITVTANYGYTF
TRBD1,TRBV9,TRBJ2-2,NA,TGTGCCAGCAGCGCCCGGGGACAGGGTGACGGGGAGCTGTTTTTT,CASSARGQGDGELFF
TRBD1,TRBV5-1,TRBJ2-5,NA,TGCGCCAGCAGCTTACCAGGGGGAGAGACCCAGTACTTC,CASSLPGGETQYF
TRBD1,TRBV2,TRBJ1-5,NA,TGTGCCAGCAGTGAGAGGGACAGAAATCAGCCCCAGCATTTT,CASSERDRNQPQHF
NA,TRBV19,TRBJ2-7,NA,TGTGCCAGTAGAAGCCGGGACTTCTCCTACGAGCAGTACTTC,CASRSRDFSYEQYF
NA,TRBV5-4,TRBJ2-1,NA,TGTGCCAGCAGCAACTTCGGAGGGCGGAGCTCCTACAATGAGCAGTTCTTC,CASSNFGGRSSYNEQFF
NA,TRBV27,TRBJ2-7,NA,TGTGCCAGCAGTTTTGCGGGAAGACCCCGGAACTACGAGCAGTACTTC,CASSFAGRPRNYEQYF
NA,TRBV18,TRBJ2-5,NA,TGTGCCAGCTCACCCGACAGACAAGAGACCCAGTACTTC,CASSPDRQETQYF
NA,TRBV6-5,TRBJ1-3,NA,TGTGCCAGCCAACACACAGACCCCTCGAGAAACACCATATATTTT,CASQHTDPSRNTIYF
NA,TRBV7-9,TRBJ2-5,NA,TGTGCCAGCAGCCCCCAGGGGTACCAAGAGACCCAGTACTTC,CASSPQGYQETQYF
TRBD2,TRBV29-1,TRBJ2-2,NA,TGCAGCGTCCCCCGGGAGGGGTTAATCGGGTCAGGGGAGCTGTTTTTT,CSVPREGLIGSGELFF
TRBD2,TRBV5-5,TRBJ2-5,NA,TGTGCCAGCGGAACTCCGGGACTAGCAGAGACCCAGTACTTC,CASGTPGLAETQYF
NA,TRBV4-3,TRBJ1-2,few,TGCGCCAGCAGCCGAAAAACAACAGGACGAACCCTCGCTAACTATGGCTACACCTTC,CASSRKTTGRTLANYGYTF
NA,TRBV5-4,TRBJ1-6,NA,TGTGCCAGCAGCTTGGGGGGGGTCCAAAATTCACCCCTCCACTTT,CASSLGGVQNSPLHF